This T cell receptor (beta chain) stems from a study of shared T cell receptors in the human thymus. Some clones are missing from TCRdb's copy, which holds only in-frame ones; the method was immunoSEQ multiplex PCR. Here the sample spans roughly 660,000 clones, roughly 90% being singletons. Per germline, CDR1 SGHDN and CDR2 FVKESK. The CDR3 runs to 14 residues. V shed 4 bases, J shed 4 bases, and the junction held 4 bases outside the gene matches. The data also belong to a second study, concerning human thymus T cells.

This chain joins TRBV14 and TRBJ2-7; TRBD2 matches at 10 bases. The specimen was thymocytes. The sequence derives from a boy in the first two years of life with a congenital heart defect. CDR3 sequence (DNA): TGTGCCAGCAGCCGAGGACTAGCGGTATACGAGCAGTACTTC. Its protein is CASSRGLAVYEQYF.